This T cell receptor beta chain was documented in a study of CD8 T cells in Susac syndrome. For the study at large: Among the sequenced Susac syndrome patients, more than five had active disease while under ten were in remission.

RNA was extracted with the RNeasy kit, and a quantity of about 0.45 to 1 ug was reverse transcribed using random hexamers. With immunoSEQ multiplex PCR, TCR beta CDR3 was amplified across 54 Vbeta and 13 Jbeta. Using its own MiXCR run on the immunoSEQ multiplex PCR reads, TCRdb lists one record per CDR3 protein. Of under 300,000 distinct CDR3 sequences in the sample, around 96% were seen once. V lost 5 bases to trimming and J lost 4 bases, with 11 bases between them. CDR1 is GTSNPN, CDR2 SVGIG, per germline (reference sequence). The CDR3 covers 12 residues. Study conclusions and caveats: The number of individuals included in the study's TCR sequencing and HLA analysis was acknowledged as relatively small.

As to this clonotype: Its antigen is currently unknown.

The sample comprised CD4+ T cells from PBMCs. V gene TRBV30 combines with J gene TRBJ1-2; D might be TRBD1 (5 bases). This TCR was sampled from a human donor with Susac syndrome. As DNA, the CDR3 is TGTGCCTGGGCGACAGCTAGCTATGGCTACACCTTC. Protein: CAWATASYGYTF.